The 26 T cell receptor beta chains in this list originate from one sample, sequenced in a study of chemoradiotherapy in HPV16-positive cancers. Using immunoSEQ multiplex PCR, the repertoire was profiled, and TCRdb retains in-frame clones only, with some absent. The sample has approximately 30,000 clones; 93% are singletons. This specimen was blood, taken from a patient who underwent chemoradiotherapy. The receptors here all came from a human donor with HPV-associated anogenital cancer.

The chain has TRBV9 and TRBJ2-4; D tentatively reads TRBD1 or TRBD2 (7 bases each). Per germline, CDR1 SGDLS and CDR2 YYNGEE. The CDR3 has 17 amino acids. The ends were cut back, 3 bases at V and 3 bases at J, with 19 bases in the middle. CDR3 nucleotide sequence: TGTGCCAGCAGCGCCTTCCAGGGGGGGGACAACAAAAACATTCAGTACTTC. Encoded protein: CASSAFQGGDNKNIQYF.

The genes are TRBV15 and TRBJ1-2; TRBD1 is a possible D gene (5 bases). The CDR3 extends over 14 amino acids. Per the germline V gene, CDR1 is LNHNV and CDR2 is YYDKDF (reference sequence). Trimming took 4 bases from V and 4 from J, leaving 13 bases between them. The CDR3 DNA reads TGTGCCACCAGCAAACGGAGGGGCACCTATGGCTACACCTTC. This codes for CATSKRRGTYGYTF.

This sequence joins TRBV19 and TRBJ1-6; TRBD1 agrees at 7 bases. CDR1 and CDR2 (germline): LNHDA, SQIVND (reference sequence). CDR3 length: 15 residues. Trimming cost V 6 bases and J 4 bases; bases outside gene matches: 6. CDR3 bases: TGTGCCAGTAGGAAACAGGGACAGTATAATTCACCCCTCCACTTT. This translates into CASRKQGQYNSPLHF.

The V gene is TRBV11-2, the J gene TRBJ2-5, with D perhaps given as TRBD1 or TRBD2 (6 bases each). Germline CDR1 is SGHAT and CDR2 is FQNNGV. The CDR3 contains 17 residues. Trimming pared 3 bases from V and 0 bases from J, leaving 17 bases between. The CDR3 spells CASSFQGRLTHQETQYF. CDR3 coding DNA: TGTGCCAGCAGCTTCCAGGGGAGGTTAACCCACCAAGAGACCCAGTACTTC.

The chain joins TRBV7-9 to TRBJ1-4; 7 bases are a match to TRBD1. Per germline, CDR1 SEHNR and CDR2 FQNEAQ (reference sequence). The V gene end was trimmed by 5 bases and the J gene end by 9 bases; junction bases not matched to a gene: 9. There are 14 residues in the CDR3. CDR3 sequence: CASSEQGRIKKLFF. CDR3 DNA: TGTGCCAGCAGCGAACAGGGGAGGATAAAAAAACTGTTTTTT.

The chain couples TRBV9 to TRBJ2-1; no clear D. This CDR3 has 15 residues. CDR1 is SGDLS and CDR2 is YYNGEE in the germline V gene. V lost 3 bases and J 0 bases, leaving 10 bases between the germline ends. The CDR3 is CASSAQTSSYNEQFF. In DNA form, the CDR3 reads TGTGCCAGCAGCGCCCAGACCTCCTCCTACAATGAGCAGTTCTTC.

The chain recombines TRBV4-1 with TRBJ2-1; 11 bases agree with TRBD2. Germline CDR1 and CDR2: MGHRA and YSYEKL. The junction had 7 bases not matched to a gene; V was cut back by 8 bases and J by 4 bases. This CDR3 is 15 amino acids long. CDR3: CASQLLAGAYNEQFF. The CDR3 DNA sequence: TGCGCCAGCCAACTACTAGCGGGGGCGTACAATGAGCAGTTCTTC.

The gene calls are TRBV27 and TRBJ2-2; 7 positions agree with TRBD2. CDR1 is MNHEY, CDR2 SMNVEV, per germline (reference sequence). The CDR3 has 15 residues. J was trimmed by 4 bases and V by 6 bases; bases with no gene match: 8. CDR3 in amino acids: CASRLGGGSTGELFF. CDR3 coding DNA: TGTGCCAGCAGGCTTGGGGGGGGATCCACCGGGGAGCTGTTTTTT.

The chain is built from TRBV7-2 and TRBJ1-6; D remains unclear. This CDR3 spans 15 amino acids. Germline-derived CDR1 and CDR2 are SGHTA and FQGNSA. Trimming shortened V by 2 bases and J by 9 bases, and 14 bases separated the two germline ends. In DNA form, the CDR3 reads TGTGCCAGCAGCTTATATCTCTCGGGCGGTTCACCCCTCCACTTT. Protein product: CASSLYLSGGSPLHF. Full variable domain (outside the CDR3, taken from reference TRBV7-2 and TRBJ1-6): GAGVSQSPSNKVTEKGKDVELRCDPISGHTALYWYRQSLGQGLEFLIYFQGNSAPDKSGLPSDRFSAERTGGSVSTLTIQRTQQEDSAVYLCASSLYLSGGSPLHFGNGTRLTVT.

The V call is TRBV9, the J call TRBJ1-2; weak D call: TRBD1 (6 bases). Trimming pared 9 bases from V and 5 bases from J, leaving 23 bases between. The germline CDR1 and CDR2 sequences are SGDLS and YYNGEE. CDR3 length equals 15 residues. This chain's CDR3 is CAMGASPNPRYGYTF. DNA of the CDR3: TGTGCCATGGGGGCCAGCCCCAACCCTAGGTATGGCTACACCTTC.

In this sample, this clone turned up once. This sequence joins TRBV7-7 and TRBJ1-1; D call uncertain. This CDR3 spans 13 amino acids. Trimming removed 2 bases at V and 1 base at J, with 5 bases between. The germline V gene encodes CDR1 SSHAT and CDR2 FNYEAQ (reference sequence). The DNA of the CDR3 is TGTGCCAGCAGCTTATCAGGGAACACTGAAGCTTTCTTT. The encoded protein is CASSLSGNTEAFF.

This clone rates as medium-sized. The CDR3 nucleotides read TGTGCCAGCAGACCCAGGGGGCGCGATGCCGGGGAGCTGTTTTTT. It is translated as CASRPRGRDAGELFF. V is TRBV5-8 and J is TRBJ2-2; 8 bases map to TRBD1. CDR1 and CDR2 from the germline V gene are SGHTS and YDEGEE. Trimming cost V 5 bases and J 6 bases; bases outside gene matches: 9. The CDR3 is 15 amino acids.

The rearrangement joins TRBV5-8 to TRBJ2-1, with D unresolved. Germline CDR1 and CDR2: SGHTS and YDEGEE. V was cut by 1 base and J by 4 bases, with 6 bases left in between. The CDR3 spans 13 residues. The DNA for the CDR3 is TGTGCCAGCAGCTTGTACAGATACAATGAGCAGTTCTTC. Translation: CASSLYRYNEQFF.

The chain uses TRBV7-9 and TRBJ1-2; D gene uncertain. V was clipped by 3 bases and J by 6 bases, with 14 bases between them. The CDR3 contains 14 residues. CDR1 SEHNR and CDR2 FQNEAQ come from the germline V gene (reference sequence). DNA for the CDR3: TGTGCCAGCAGCTTGACGGGCTCTACCCATGGCTACACCTTC. This gives the protein CASSLTGSTHGYTF.

In DNA form, the CDR3 reads TGCGCCAGCAGTTCACAGGGAATGGGTGAAAAACTGTTTTTT. Translating it yields CASSSQGMGEKLFF. This chain joins TRBV4-1 and TRBJ1-4; D is possibly TRBD1 (6 bases). This CDR3 has 14 residues. With 6 bases removed from V and 7 bases from J, the gap between germline ends came to 15 bases. Per germline, CDR1 MGHRA and CDR2 YSYEKL.

This clone was detected only once. This rearrangement joins TRBV4-3 to TRBJ2-1, with D perhaps TRBD1 (5 bases). V was clipped by 2 bases and J by 0 bases, with 11 bases between them. Looked up from germline, CDR1 is LGHNA and CDR2 is YSLEER. The CDR3 totals 16 residues. CDR3 DNA: TGCGCCAGCAGCCAACTTAAGGGGATCTCCTACAATGAGCAGTTCTTC. Protein: CASSQLKGISYNEQFF.

The chain employs TRBV4-2 and TRBJ2-1; 10 positions match TRBD2. After removal of 0 bases from V and 2 bases from J, the junction contained 4 bases not matched to a gene. The V gene's germline CDR1 is LGHNA and CDR2 YNFKEQ. The CDR3 extends over 17 amino acids. The CDR3 region has the DNA TGTGCCAGCAGCCAAGATGCTAGCGGGGGAACCTACAATGAGCAGTTCTTC. Translation gives CASSQDASGGTYNEQFF.

V is TRBV4-2 and J is TRBJ2-1; the D call may be TRBD1 or TRBD2 (5 bases each). Germline V gene data show CDR1 as LGHNA and CDR2 as YNFKEQ. This CDR3 is 16 amino acids long. Trimming left V 0 bases short and J 4 bases short, with 13 bases between. Written as DNA, the CDR3 is TGTGCCAGCAGCCAAGAAGGGACGTCCGCATACAATGAGCAGTTCTTC. It is translated as CASSQEGTSAYNEQFF.

The chain recombines TRBV28 with TRBJ2-3; 8 nucleotides match TRBD2. Germline CDR1 reads MDHEN; CDR2 reads SYDVKM. This CDR3 spans 16 amino acids. With V trimmed by 2 bases and J by 0 bases, 4 bases remained unmatched. The CDR3 nucleotides read TGTGCCAGCAGTTTAACGGGCGGGAGGAGCACAGATACGCAGTATTTT. Its protein product is CASSLTGGRSTDTQYF. The whole variable domain, filled in from reference TRBV28 and TRBJ2-3, reads DVKVTQSSRYLVKRTGEKVFLECVQDMDHENMFWYRQDPGLGLRLIYFSYDVKMKEKGDIPEGYSVSREKKERFSLILESASTNQTSMYLCASSLTGGRSTDTQYFGPGTRLTVL.

The V and J genes are TRBV10-3 and TRBJ1-1; a possible D gene is TRBD1 (5 bases). The CDR3 contains 13 residues. Germline-derived CDR1 and CDR2 are ENHRY and SYGVKD. Trimming took off 6 bases at V and 1 base at J, with 9 bases between the two ends. In DNA, the CDR3 is TGTGCCATCAGCGCGACAGAGAACACTGAAGCTTTCTTT. This translates into CAISATENTEAFF.

This chain joins TRBV7-2 and TRBJ2-5; perhaps TRBD2 as D (5 bases). V was clipped by 1 base and J by 9 bases, with 12 bases between them. This CDR3 is built from 13 residues. Germline assignment: CDR1 SGHTA and CDR2 FQGNSA. The DNA for the CDR3 is TGTGCCAGCAGCTTAGACGGACTCGTCGCCCAGTACTTC. This gives the protein CASSLDGLVAQYF.

The sample holds a few counts of this clone. Other DNA variants within this sample encode the same CDR3. The rearrangement uses TRBV5-1 and TRBJ1-1, with D unresolved. V was cut by 2 bases and J by 5 bases, with 4 bases left in between. CDR1 and CDR2 from the germline V gene are SGHRS and YFSETQ. This CDR3 spans 11 amino acids. The DNA for the CDR3 is TGCGCCAGCAGCTTATATACTGAAGCTTTCTTT. Amino acid sequence: CASSLYTEAFF.

The rearrangement uses TRBV2 and TRBJ1-4; D is uncertain. The CDR3 covers 12 residues. V was clipped by 7 bases and J by 10 bases, with 13 bases between them. Germline-derived CDR1 and CDR2 are SNHLY and FYNNEI. CDR3 residues: CASNRDGAKLFF. The CDR3 coding sequence is TGTGCCAGCAATCGCGACGGAGCAAAACTGTTTTTT.

V gene TRBV19 combines with J gene TRBJ1-5; 8 bases agree with TRBD1. J was trimmed by 0 bases and V by 7 bases; bases with no gene match: 11. Per the germline V gene, CDR1 is LNHDA and CDR2 is SQIVND (reference sequence). The CDR3 is 17 residues long. The CDR3 DNA is TGTGCCAGTACCGGGGACAGGCTAGCTTTTAGCAATCAGCCCCAGCATTTT. The encoded protein is CASTGDRLAFSNQPQHF.

The gene calls are TRBV19 and TRBJ1-5, with a tentative D call TRBD1 (6 bases). Trimming left V 0 bases short and J 4 bases short, with 16 bases between. The CDR3 has 17 amino acids. Germline assignment: CDR1 LNHDA and CDR2 SQIVND (reference sequence). In DNA, the CDR3 is TGTGCCAGTAGTATAGATAACCTCCGGGGGGCAAATCAGCCCCAGCATTTT. The encoded protein is CASSIDNLRGANQPQHF.

The chain links TRBV19 to TRBJ1-5; TRBD1 matches 7 bases. Trimming cost V 5 bases and J 7 bases; bases outside gene matches: 11. Germline V gene data show CDR1 as LNHDA and CDR2 as SQIVND (reference sequence). The CDR3 runs 15 residues. The CDR3 is CASSSTDRAWQPQHF. DNA of the CDR3: TGTGCCAGTAGTTCGACAGACAGGGCCTGGCAGCCCCAGCATTTT.